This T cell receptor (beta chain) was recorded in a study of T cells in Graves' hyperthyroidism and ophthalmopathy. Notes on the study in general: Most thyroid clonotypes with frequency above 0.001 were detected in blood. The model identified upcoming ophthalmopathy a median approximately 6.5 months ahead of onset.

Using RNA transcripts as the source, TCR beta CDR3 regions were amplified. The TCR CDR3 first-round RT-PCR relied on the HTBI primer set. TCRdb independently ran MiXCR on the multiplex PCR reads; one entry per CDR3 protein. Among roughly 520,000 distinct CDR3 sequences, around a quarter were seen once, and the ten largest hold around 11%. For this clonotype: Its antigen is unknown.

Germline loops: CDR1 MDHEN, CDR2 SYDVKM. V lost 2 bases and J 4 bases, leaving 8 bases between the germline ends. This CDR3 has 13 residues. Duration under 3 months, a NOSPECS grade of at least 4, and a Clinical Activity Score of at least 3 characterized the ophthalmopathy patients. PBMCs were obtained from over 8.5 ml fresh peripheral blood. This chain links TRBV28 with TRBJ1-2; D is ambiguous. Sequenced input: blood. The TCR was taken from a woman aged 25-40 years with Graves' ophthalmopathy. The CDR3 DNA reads TGTGCCAGCAGTTTACAGCCATCCTATGGCTACACCTTC. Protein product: CASSLQPSYGYTF.